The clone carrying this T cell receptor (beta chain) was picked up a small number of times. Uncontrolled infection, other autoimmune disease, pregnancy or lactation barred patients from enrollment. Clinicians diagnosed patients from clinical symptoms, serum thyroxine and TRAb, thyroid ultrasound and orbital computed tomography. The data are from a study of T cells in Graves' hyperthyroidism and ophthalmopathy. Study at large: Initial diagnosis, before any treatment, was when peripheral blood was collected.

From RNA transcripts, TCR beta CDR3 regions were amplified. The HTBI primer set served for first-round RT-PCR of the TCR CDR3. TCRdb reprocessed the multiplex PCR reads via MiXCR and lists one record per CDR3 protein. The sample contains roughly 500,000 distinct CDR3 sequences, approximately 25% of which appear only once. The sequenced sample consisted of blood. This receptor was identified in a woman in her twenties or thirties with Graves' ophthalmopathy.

The DNA for the CDR3 is TGTGCCAGCAGTCCCCCCTGGACAGTTTCCTACGAGCAGTACTTC. Encoded protein: CASSPPWTVSYEQYF. This chain joins TRBV12-3 or TRBV12-4 and TRBJ2-7, with a possible D match to TRBD1 (6 bases). CDR3 length: 15 residues. V lost 5 bases, J lost 1 base, and 15 bases lay in between.